This paragraph covers one T cell receptor beta chain sequence. Its specificity is unknown. Time point of the sample: cycle 4 day 1 (C4D1), after about 6 weeks of nivolumab. Relapse after autologous stem cell transplantation occurred in every patient, and brentuximab vedotin exposure varied. CD4+ T cells were purified from thawed PBMCs by negative selection. This entry is derived from a study of PD-1 blockade in classical Hodgkin lymphoma. Points from the study as a whole: In newly diagnosed patients, baseline TCR diversity was reportedly below that of healthy donors. What drove the repertoire differences, possibly disease activity or prior therapy, has not been defined.

V lost 6 bases and J 0 bases, leaving 9 bases between the germline ends. This CDR3 spans 13 amino acids. CDR1 MNHEY and CDR2 SVGAGI come from the germline V gene. Here immunoSEQ multiplex PCR was the method, and the copy in TCRdb shows in-frame clones only, minus some. The data show around 18,000 clones, with roughly four fifths seen just once and 2% to 2.5% held by the top ten. The clonotype comes from a human donor with classical Hodgkin lymphoma. The chain uses TRBV6-5 and TRBJ2-7, with D possibly TRBD1 on 5 matching bases. The source material was CD4+ T cells from blood, sampled before the fourth cycle of nivolumab. The CDR3 loop reads CASRHQGSYEQYV. In DNA form, the CDR3 reads TGTGCCAGCAGACACCAGGGCTCCTACGAGCAGTACGTC.